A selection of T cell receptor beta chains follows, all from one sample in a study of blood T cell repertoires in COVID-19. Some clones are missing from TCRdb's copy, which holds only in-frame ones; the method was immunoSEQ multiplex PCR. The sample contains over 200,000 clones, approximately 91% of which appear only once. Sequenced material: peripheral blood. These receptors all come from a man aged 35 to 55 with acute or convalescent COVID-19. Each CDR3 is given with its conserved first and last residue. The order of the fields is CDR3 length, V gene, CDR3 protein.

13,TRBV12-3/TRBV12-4,CASSLPFTDEQYF
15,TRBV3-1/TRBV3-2,CASSLKSLAGYEQYF
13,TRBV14,CASSPGLDQPQHF
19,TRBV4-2,CASSQEASGGAIAKNIQYF
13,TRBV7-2,CASSSAGAYEQYF
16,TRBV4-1,CASSQADRGPTTEAFF
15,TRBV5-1,CASSLEGANRETQYF
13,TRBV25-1,CATQGLSGGELFF
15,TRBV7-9,CASSSWTGAGGELFF
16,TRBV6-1,CASSGVRTALSYEQYF
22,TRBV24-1,CATSATAGLAGGTYFSYNEQFF
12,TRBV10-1,CASSWRGETQYF
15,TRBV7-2,CASRLNPPGEETQYF
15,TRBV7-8,CASSPGTPGGTEAFF
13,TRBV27,CASCGGGANVLTF
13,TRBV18,CASSRDRSSEQYF
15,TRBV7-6,CASSLADRSVDTQYF
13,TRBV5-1,CASRGRGFTEAFF
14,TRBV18,CASSPPGQANGYTF
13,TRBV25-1,CASSERGTDTQYF
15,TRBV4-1,CASSQDELGTNGYTF
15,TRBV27,CASSWGLADFYEQYF
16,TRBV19,CASDDRGWASNQPQHF
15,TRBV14,CASSQGGGVSYEQYF
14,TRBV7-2,CASSSFRGKETQYF
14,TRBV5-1,CASSARNLNEKLFF
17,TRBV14,CASMFGRQQTGSEKLFF
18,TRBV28,CASSLPEGGGSGANVLTF
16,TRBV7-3,CASSLSGGTGNTEAFF
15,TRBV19,CASSATGGPGLEAFF
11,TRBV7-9,CASSFSYEQYF
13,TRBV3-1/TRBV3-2,CASSQRTGAEAFF
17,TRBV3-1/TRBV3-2,CASSQGFLAGAQETQYF
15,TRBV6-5,CASSPRDRGIGGYTF
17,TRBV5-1,CASSLLQGSGEKETQYF
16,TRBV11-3,CASSLGGQGTADTQYF
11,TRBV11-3,CASSLGEIQYF
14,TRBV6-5,CASTSGGDLDGYTF
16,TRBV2,CASRDRTGQGANVLTF
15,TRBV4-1,CASSQDRGFSYGYTF
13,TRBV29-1,CTIGLAGPNEQFF
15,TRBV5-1,CASSWGTGGVETQYF
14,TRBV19,CASSVGQGTYEQYF
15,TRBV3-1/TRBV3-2,CASSPSAGGYYEQYF
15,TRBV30,CAWTFLAGGTDTQYF
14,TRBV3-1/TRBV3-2,CASSDRGLEETQYF
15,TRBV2,CASRAAGDSNQPQHF
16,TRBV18,CASSPSHSQGRETQYF